This T cell receptor beta chain was sequenced in a study of CD8 T cells in ankylosing spondylitis. Study-wide points: Fewer than ten highly homologous variants made up a TCR beta motif that seemed to typify ankylosing spondylitis blood.

Trimming shortened V by 3 bases and J by 0 bases, and 17 bases separated the two germline ends. The germline gives CDR1 SGHTA, CDR2 FQGNSA. CDR3 length: 17 residues. This clonotype was observed many times. Its specificity is not known. Each CDR3 protein is one row after TCRdb ran MiXCR on the 5' RACE reads. The sample consists of 500,000 to 650,000 distinct CDR3 sequences, over 4% of them appearing once. The V gene is TRBV7-2, the J gene TRBJ1-2, with D uncertain. The sequencing input was blood, either unsorted or a sorted T cell fraction (not recorded which). The clonotype was recovered from a male donor with ankylosing spondylitis. DNA of the CDR3: TGTGCCAGCAGCTTTCACCCGTCCCCCTCCTCTAACTATGGCTACACCTTC. Translation: CASSFHPSPSSNYGYTF.